The clone carrying this TCR beta chain occurred many times. Its specificity is not known. This sample stems from a study of CD8 T cells in ankylosing spondylitis. Study findings and constraints: Roughly 8 highly homologous variants made up a TCR beta motif that seemed to typify ankylosing spondylitis blood.

This CDR3 has 16 amino acids. V was clipped by 0 bases and J by 4 bases; unmatched bases: 9. The germline V gene encodes CDR1 MGHRA and CDR2 YSYEKL. TCRdb fed the 5' RACE reads into MiXCR, producing one record per CDR3 protein. The sample records around 150,000 distinct CDR3 sequences, around 17% being singletons. The sequenced material came from blood, either unsorted or a sorted T cell fraction (not recorded which). The chain combines TRBV4-1 with TRBJ2-7, with TRBD2 matching 7 bases. The receptor was derived from a male donor with ankylosing spondylitis or in good health (not recorded which). CDR3 bases: TGCGCCAGCAGCCAAGATCTAGCTAGCGGCCTATACGAGCAGTACTTC. The encoded protein is CASSQDLASGLYEQYF.